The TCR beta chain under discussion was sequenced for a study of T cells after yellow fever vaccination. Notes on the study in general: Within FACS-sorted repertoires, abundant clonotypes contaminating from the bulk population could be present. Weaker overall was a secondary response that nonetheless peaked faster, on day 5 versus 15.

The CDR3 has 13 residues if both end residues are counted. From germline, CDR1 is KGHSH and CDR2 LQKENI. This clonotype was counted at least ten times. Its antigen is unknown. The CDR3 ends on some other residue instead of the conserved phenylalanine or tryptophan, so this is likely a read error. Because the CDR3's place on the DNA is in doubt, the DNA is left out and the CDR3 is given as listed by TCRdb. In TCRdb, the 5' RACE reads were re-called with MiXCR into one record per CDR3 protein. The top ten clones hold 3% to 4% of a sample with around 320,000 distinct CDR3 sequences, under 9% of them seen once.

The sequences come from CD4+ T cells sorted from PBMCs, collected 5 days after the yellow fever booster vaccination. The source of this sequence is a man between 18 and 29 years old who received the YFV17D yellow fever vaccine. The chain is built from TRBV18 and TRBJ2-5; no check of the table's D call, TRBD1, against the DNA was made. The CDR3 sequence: CASSPSDRGSIGL.